These 24 T cell receptor beta chains share one sample of origin, sequenced in a study of siplizumab effects on memory and regulatory T cells. Sequencing was performed with immunoSEQ multiplex PCR; in TCRdb, only in-frame clones are kept and a portion is missing. The table has fewer than 60,000 clones, over 90% seen once. Sequenced: CD8+ T cells sorted from blood. These receptor sequences come from a human donor in good health.

The V call is TRBV28, the J call TRBJ1-5, with D unresolved. Per the germline V gene, CDR1 is MDHEN and CDR2 is SYDVKM. The V and J ends lost 3 bases and 2 bases respectively, with 11 bases between them. CDR3 length equals 15 residues. The CDR3 region is CASSFLAKGNQPQHF. In nucleotides, the CDR3 is TGTGCCAGCAGTTTTTTGGCGAAAGGCAATCAGCCCCAGCATTTT.

This chain links TRBV14 with TRBJ2-5; TRBD2 agrees at 8 bases. The CDR3 has 14 residues. Trimming took 0 bases from V and 7 from J; bases not matched to a gene: 4. CDR1 is SGHDN, CDR2 FVKESK, per germline. The CDR3 region is CASSQDWAGGTQYF. The CDR3 nucleotides read TGTGCCAGCAGCCAAGATTGGGCGGGAGGGACCCAGTACTTC.

V is TRBV2 and J is TRBJ1-1; no definite D call. Trimming removed 4 bases at V and 2 bases at J, with 5 bases between. Looked up from germline, CDR1 is SNHLY and CDR2 is FYNNEI. The CDR3 extends over 12 amino acids. CDR3 region: CASSVLNTEAFF. CDR3 DNA sequence: TGTGCCAGCAGTGTTCTTAACACTGAAGCTTTCTTT. The full variable domain, rest sourced from reference TRBV2 and TRBJ1-1, is EPEVTQTPSHQVTQMGQEVILRCVPISNHLYFYWYRQILGQKVEFLVSFYNNEISEKSEIFDDQFSVERPDGSNFTLKIRSTKLEDSAMYFCASSVLNTEAFFGQGTRLTVV.

The chain uses TRBV28 and TRBJ2-3; 10 nucleotides agree with TRBD1. This CDR3 has 15 amino acids. The V gene's germline CDR1 is MDHEN and CDR2 SYDVKM. The V and J ends lost 3 bases and 2 bases, in that order; junction bases with no gene match: 2. Here the CDR3 DNA reads TGTGCCAGCAGTTTCGGACAGGGGGTCACAGATACGCAGTATTTT. It yields the protein CASSFGQGVTDTQYF.

The V gene is TRBV27, the J gene TRBJ1-2, with TRBD1 matching 10 bases. V dropped 5 bases and J dropped 3; count of bases not matched to a gene: 6. This CDR3 comprises 15 residues. The germline V gene has CDR1 MNHEY and CDR2 SMNVEV (reference sequence). As DNA, the CDR3 is TGTGCCAGCAGTAGACAGGGGGCGCCGGACTATGGCTACACCTTC. Translating gives CASSRQGAPDYGYTF.

This clone was counted only a few times. The chain has TRBV13 and TRBJ2-3; 9 bases are a match to TRBD2. V shed 2 bases and J 5 bases; nucleotides not matched to a gene: 5. In germline, CDR1 is PRHDT, CDR2 FYEKMQ (reference sequence). CDR3 length: 15 residues. CDR3 in DNA: TGTGCCAGCAGCTTAATAGCGGGAGAAGGAGATACGCAGTATTTT. Amino acid sequence: CASSLIAGEGDTQYF.

The chain couples TRBV19 to TRBJ2-7, with no clear D. V dropped 5 bases and J dropped 3 bases, with 8 bases sitting between them. Per germline, CDR1 LNHDA and CDR2 SQIVND (reference sequence). The CDR3 covers 12 residues. The CDR3 reads CASSYGVYEQYF. In DNA, the CDR3 is TGTGCCAGTAGTTATGGGGTCTACGAGCAGTACTTC.

The V call is TRBV28, the J call TRBJ2-3, with D unclear. The CDR3 length is 15 residues. V lost 7 bases and J 1 base, leaving 15 bases between the germline ends. Per germline, CDR1 MDHEN and CDR2 SYDVKM. CDR3 region: CASMMLQQGTDTQYF. In nucleotides, the CDR3 is TGTGCCAGCATGATGCTCCAGCAGGGCACAGATACGCAGTATTTT. Full variable domain (outside the CDR3, taken from reference TRBV28 and TRBJ2-3): DVKVTQSSRYLVKRTGEKVFLECVQDMDHENMFWYRQDPGLGLRLIYFSYDVKMKEKGDIPEGYSVSREKKERFSLILESASTNQTSMYLCASMMLQQGTDTQYFGPGTRLTVL.

V and J are TRBV13 and TRBJ2-3, with D possibly being TRBD1 (5 bases). The germline CDR1 and CDR2 sequences are PRHDT and FYEKMQ (reference sequence). The ends were cut back, 9 bases at V and 7 bases at J, with 20 bases in the middle. CDR3 size: 14 residues. CDR3 DNA sequence: TGTGCCAGTAAATCAGGGTGGGGCCCTAATACGCAGTATTTT. This translates into CASKSGWGPNTQYF.

The J gene is TRBJ2-7, the V gene TRBV5-6, with TRBD1 matching 8 bases. From germline, CDR1 is SGHDT and CDR2 YYEEEE. The CDR3 is 14 amino acids. With 0 bases clipped from V and 7 bases from J, the junction kept 6 bases outside the gene matches. CDR3 region: CASSLGTGIYEQYF. The CDR3 DNA is TGTGCCAGCAGCTTGGGGACAGGGATCTATGAGCAGTACTTC.

In this sample, this clone turned up once. The chain recombines TRBV30 with TRBJ2-2; 7 nucleotides match TRBD1. Germline values: CDR1 GTSNPN, CDR2 SVGIG (reference sequence). This CDR3 is built from 13 residues. The J segment lost 4 bases and the V segment lost 5 bases, leaving 4 bases of the junction unmatched. The CDR3 spells CAWDRVGTGELFF. CDR3 coding DNA: TGTGCCTGGGACAGGGTGGGCACCGGGGAGCTGTTTTTT.

The genes are TRBV4-2 and TRBJ2-3, with 12 bases aligning to TRBD2. The CDR3 has 17 residues. V gave up 3 bases and J gave up 2 bases; unmatched junction bases: 6. Germline CDR1 LGHNA, CDR2 YNFKEQ. CDR3 protein: CASSQSSGRGLTDTQYF. The CDR3 DNA reads TGTGCCAGCAGCCAGTCTAGCGGGAGGGGACTCACAGATACGCAGTATTTT.

The chain combines TRBV15 with TRBJ1-1; perhaps TRBD1 as D (5 bases). CDR1 is LNHNV, CDR2 YYDKDF, per germline (reference sequence). CDR3 length: 16 amino acids. The germline V and J ends were trimmed by 8 bases and 0 bases, with 19 bases remaining between them. The CDR3 DNA follows: TGTGCCACCGCGCCGGGACCGAAGGACTTGAACACTGAAGCTTTCTTT. This sequence encodes CATAPGPKDLNTEAFF. The full variable domain, rest sourced from reference TRBV15 and TRBJ1-1, is DAMVIQNPRYQVTQFGKPVTLSCSQTLNHNVMYWYQQKSSQAPKLLFHYYDKDFNNEADTPDNFQSRRPNTSFCFLDIRSPGLGDTAMYLCATAPGPKDLNTEAFFGQGTRLTVV.

This chain joins TRBV10-1 and TRBJ2-1, with 8 bases matching TRBD2. Germline V gene data show CDR1 as WNHNN and CDR2 as SYGVQD (reference sequence). There are 15 residues in the CDR3. J gave up 2 bases and V 4 bases, and 4 bases lay outside the gene matches. The CDR3 DNA follows: TGCGCCAGCAGTGTAGGCGGGAGGACCTACAATGAGCAGTTCTTC. Its protein product is CASSVGGRTYNEQFF.

V usage is TRBV6-5 and J usage is TRBJ2-5, with TRBD1 identical over 7 bases. CDR1 MNHEY and CDR2 SVGAGI come from the germline V gene. The CDR3 spans 15 residues. J gave up 5 bases and V 5 bases, and 11 bases lay outside the gene matches. CDR3 in DNA: TGTGCCAGCAGTCCGACCACAGGGGTGTTGGAGACCCAGTACTTC. Amino acids: CASSPTTGVLETQYF.

The CDR3 coding sequence is TGTGCCAGCAGCGCCCAGGGGGCGAATGAAAAACTGTTTTTT. Amino acid sequence: CASSAQGANEKLFF. The rearrangement joins TRBV9 to TRBJ1-4, with 8 bases matching TRBD1. CDR1 SGDLS and CDR2 YYNGEE come from the germline V gene. This CDR3 is built from 14 residues. The J segment lost 5 bases and the V segment lost 3 bases, leaving 3 bases of the junction unmatched.

This clone was observed a handful of times. The DNA for the CDR3 is TGTGCCAGCTCACCACCTCCGGGGAGTAGGGCTGGAGCCTACGAGCAGTACTTC. Protein sequence: CASSPPPGSRAGAYEQYF. V usage is TRBV18 and J usage is TRBJ2-7; the D gene is possibly TRBD2 (5 bases). Looked up from germline, CDR1 is KGHSH and CDR2 is LQKENI. The CDR3 sequence is 18 residues long. Trimming cost V 0 bases and J 2 bases, with 20 bases left between them.

The CDR3 DNA is TGTGCCATATCTAGCGGGAGTTCCTACAATGAGCAGTTCTTC. Amino acids: CAISSGSSYNEQFF. The gene calls are TRBV19 and TRBJ2-1; 10 bases are a match to TRBD2. CDR1 and CDR2 (germline): LNHDA, SQIVND (reference sequence). This CDR3 comprises 14 residues. After removal of 10 bases from V and 1 base from J, the junction contained 4 bases not matched to a gene.

There are a few counts of this clone. The V gene is TRBV7-9, the J gene TRBJ2-2, with TRBD1 matching over 9 bases. The CDR3 runs to 13 residues. Per germline, CDR1 SEHNR and CDR2 FQNEAQ (reference sequence). J gave up 1 base and V 10 bases, and 1 base lay outside the gene matches. CDR3 region: CATTGGNTGELFF. CDR3 DNA: TGTGCCACGACAGGGGGGAACACCGGGGAGCTGTTTTTT.

This chain connects TRBV2 to TRBJ2-3; 7 bases map to TRBD2. V shed 1 base and J 4 bases; nucleotides not matched to a gene: 8. Germline CDR1 is SNHLY and CDR2 is FYNNEI. This CDR3 contains 16 residues. DNA for the CDR3: TGTGCCAGCAGTGAAGGGCGGGGGTTGTCGGCAGATACGCAGTATTTT. Amino acid sequence: CASSEGRGLSADTQYF.

The chain joins TRBV4-2 to TRBJ2-7, with D possibly being TRBD2 (6 bases). This CDR3 spans 15 amino acids. The V end was cut by 2 bases, the J end by 1 base, with 12 bases between. From germline, CDR1 is LGHNA and CDR2 YNFKEQ. In DNA form, the CDR3 reads TGTGCCAGCAGCCAAACCGGGGGTTCGTCCTACGAGCAGTACTTC. Translated: CASSQTGGSSYEQYF.

The chain employs TRBV5-6 and TRBJ1-1, with 8 bases fitting TRBD1. Unmatched junction bases numbered 6, after V lost 3 bases and J lost 11 bases. Germline V gene sequence: CDR1 SGHDT, CDR2 YYEEEE. The CDR3 totals 12 residues. The DNA of the CDR3 is TGTGCCAGCAGCTCGCAGGGGGCAGGGGCTTTCTTT. Translation gives CASSSQGAGAFF.

V gene TRBV28 combines with J gene TRBJ2-3; maybe TRBD1 (5 bases). Germline loops: CDR1 MDHEN, CDR2 SYDVKM. V was pared by 6 bases and J by 4 bases, with 11 bases between. The CDR3 runs to 13 residues. CDR3 nucleotide sequence: TGTGCCAGCAGCTCTACAGGAGCAGATACGCAGTATTTT. This gives the protein CASSSTGADTQYF.

The rearrangement uses TRBV6-1 and TRBJ2-5; tentatively, D is TRBD2 (6 bases). The CDR3 length is 15 residues. The germline CDR1 and CDR2 sequences are MNHNS and SASEGT. The V gene lost 1 base and the J gene lost 1 base, with 10 bases spanning the gap. CDR3 amino acids: CASSEDPGVQETQYF. CDR3 bases: TGTGCCAGCAGTGAAGACCCGGGGGTCCAAGAGACCCAGTACTTC.